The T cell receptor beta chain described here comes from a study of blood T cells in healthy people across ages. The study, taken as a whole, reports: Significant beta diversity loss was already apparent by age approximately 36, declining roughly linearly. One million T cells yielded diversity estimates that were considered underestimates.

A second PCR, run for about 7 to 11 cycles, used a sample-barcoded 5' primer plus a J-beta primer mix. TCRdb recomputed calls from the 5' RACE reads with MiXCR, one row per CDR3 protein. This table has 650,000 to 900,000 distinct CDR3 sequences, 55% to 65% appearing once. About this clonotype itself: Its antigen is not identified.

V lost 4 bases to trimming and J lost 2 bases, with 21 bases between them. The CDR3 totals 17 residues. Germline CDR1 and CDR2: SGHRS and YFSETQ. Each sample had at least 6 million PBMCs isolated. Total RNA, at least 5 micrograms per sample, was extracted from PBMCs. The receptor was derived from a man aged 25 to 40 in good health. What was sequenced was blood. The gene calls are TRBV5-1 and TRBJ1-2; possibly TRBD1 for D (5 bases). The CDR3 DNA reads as TGCGCCAGCAGCCTAAGACAGACACGGGATGAAAACTATGGCTACACCTTC. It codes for CASSLRQTRDENYGYTF.